The present entry profiles one T cell receptor (beta chain) with its context. A read error may produce the germline difference seen at one junction end. Produced via immunoSEQ multiplex PCR; TCRdb's table is partial and in-frame only. The sample lists about 1 million clones; 65% to 80% were seen once. This sample was taken from a study of shared clonotypes between healthy human individuals. Whole-study context: Serving as donors were two women and three men, whose ages spanned 18 to 49.

The receptor's source is a man between 18 and 29 years old in good health. The material sequenced was memory CD4+ T cells sorted from blood. The sample's subset: CD45RA-negative fraction.

CDR3 nucleotides: TGTGCTAGCAGCTTAGTTACAGGGGATGGGACCCAGTACTTC. It codes for CASSLVTGDGTQYF. This sequence joins TRBV7-7 and TRBJ2-5; 7 bases are shared with TRBD1. CDR1 and CDR2 (germline): SSHAT, FNYEAQ (reference sequence). The CDR3 covers 14 residues.